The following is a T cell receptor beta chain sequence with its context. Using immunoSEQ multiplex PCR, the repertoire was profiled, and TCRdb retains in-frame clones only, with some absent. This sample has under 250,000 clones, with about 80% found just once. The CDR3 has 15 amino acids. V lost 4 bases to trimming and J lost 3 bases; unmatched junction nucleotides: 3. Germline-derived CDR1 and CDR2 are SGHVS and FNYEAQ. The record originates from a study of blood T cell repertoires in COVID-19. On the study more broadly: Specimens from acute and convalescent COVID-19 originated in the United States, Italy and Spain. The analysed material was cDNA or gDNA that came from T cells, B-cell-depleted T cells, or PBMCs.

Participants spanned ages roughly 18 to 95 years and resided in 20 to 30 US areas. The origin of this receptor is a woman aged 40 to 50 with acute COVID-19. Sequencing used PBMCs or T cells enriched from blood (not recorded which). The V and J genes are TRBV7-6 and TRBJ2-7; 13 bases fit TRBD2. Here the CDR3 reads CASSSGLAGDYEQYF. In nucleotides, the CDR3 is TGTGCCAGCAGCTCCGGACTAGCGGGAGACTACGAGCAGTACTTC.